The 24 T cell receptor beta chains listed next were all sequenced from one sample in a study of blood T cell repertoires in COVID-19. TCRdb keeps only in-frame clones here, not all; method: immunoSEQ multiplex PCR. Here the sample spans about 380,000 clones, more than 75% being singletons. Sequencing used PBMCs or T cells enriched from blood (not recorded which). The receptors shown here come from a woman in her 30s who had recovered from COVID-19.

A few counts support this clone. Written as DNA, the CDR3 is TGTGCCAGCAGTTACAGTGGCGGGCCTTCCTACGAGCAGTACTTC. It specifies CASSYSGGPSYEQYF. The rearrangement uses TRBV6-5 and TRBJ2-7; a weak D match, TRBD2 (5 bases). V was cut by 2 bases and J by 1 base, with 12 bases left in between. The length of the CDR3 is 15 residues. Germline CDR1 is MNHEY and CDR2 is SVGAGI.

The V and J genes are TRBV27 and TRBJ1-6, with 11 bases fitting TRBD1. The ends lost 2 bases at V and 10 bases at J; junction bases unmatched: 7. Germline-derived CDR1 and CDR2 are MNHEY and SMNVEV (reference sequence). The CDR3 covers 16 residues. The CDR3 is CASSLTWTGGRSPLHF. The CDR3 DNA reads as TGTGCCAGCAGTTTAACTTGGACAGGGGGCCGGTCACCCCTCCACTTT.

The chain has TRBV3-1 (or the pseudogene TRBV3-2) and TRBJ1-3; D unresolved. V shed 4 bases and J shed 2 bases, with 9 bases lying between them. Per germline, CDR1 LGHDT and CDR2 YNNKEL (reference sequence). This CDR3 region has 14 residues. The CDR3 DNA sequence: TGTGCCAGCAGCCCGGAGGTTACTGGAAACACCATATATTTT. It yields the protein CASSPEVTGNTIYF.

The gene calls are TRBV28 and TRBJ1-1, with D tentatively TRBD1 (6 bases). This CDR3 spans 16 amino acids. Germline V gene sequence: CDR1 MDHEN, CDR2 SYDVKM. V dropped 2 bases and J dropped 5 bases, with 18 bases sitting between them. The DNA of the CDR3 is TGTGCCAGCAGTTTAGTATTAGGCAGGGGCTTGACTGAAGCTTTCTTT. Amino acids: CASSLVLGRGLTEAFF.

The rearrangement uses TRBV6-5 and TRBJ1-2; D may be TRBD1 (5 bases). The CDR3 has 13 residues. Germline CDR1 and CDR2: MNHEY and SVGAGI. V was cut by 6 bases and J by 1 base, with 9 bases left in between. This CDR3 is CASRQDSNYGYTF. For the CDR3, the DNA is TGTGCCAGCAGGCAAGACAGTAACTATGGCTACACCTTC.

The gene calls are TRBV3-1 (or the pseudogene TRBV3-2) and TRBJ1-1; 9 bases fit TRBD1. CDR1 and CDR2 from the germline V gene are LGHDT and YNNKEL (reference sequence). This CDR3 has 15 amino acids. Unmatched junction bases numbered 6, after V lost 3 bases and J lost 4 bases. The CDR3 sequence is CASSQGQGKGTEAFF. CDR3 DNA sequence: TGTGCCAGCAGCCAGGGACAGGGAAAAGGCACTGAAGCTTTCTTT.

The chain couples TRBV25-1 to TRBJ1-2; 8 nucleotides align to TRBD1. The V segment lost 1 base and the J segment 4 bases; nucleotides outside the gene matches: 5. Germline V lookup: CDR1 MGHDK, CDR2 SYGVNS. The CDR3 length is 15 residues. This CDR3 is CASSESGGRGYGYTF. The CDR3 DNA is TGTGCCAGCAGTGAATCAGGGGGCAGAGGCTATGGCTACACCTTC.

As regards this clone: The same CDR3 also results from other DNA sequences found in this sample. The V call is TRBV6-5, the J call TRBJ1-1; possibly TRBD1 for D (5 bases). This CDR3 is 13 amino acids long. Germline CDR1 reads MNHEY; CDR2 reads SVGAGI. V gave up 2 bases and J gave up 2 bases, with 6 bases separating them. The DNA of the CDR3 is TGTGCCAGCAGTTACAGGGGAAACACTGAAGCTTTCTTT. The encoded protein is CASSYRGNTEAFF.

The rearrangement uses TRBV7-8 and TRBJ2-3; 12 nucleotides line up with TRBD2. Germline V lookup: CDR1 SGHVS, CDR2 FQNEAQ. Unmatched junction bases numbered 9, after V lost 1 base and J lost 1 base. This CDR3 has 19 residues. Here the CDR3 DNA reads TGTGCCAGCAGCTTAGAGAAGGGGACTAGCGGGCTTCGCACAGATACGCAGTATTTT. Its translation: CASSLEKGTSGLRTDTQYF.

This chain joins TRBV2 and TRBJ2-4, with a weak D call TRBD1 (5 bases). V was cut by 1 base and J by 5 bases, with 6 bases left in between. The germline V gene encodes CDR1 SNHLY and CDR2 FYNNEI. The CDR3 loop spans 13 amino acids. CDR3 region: CASSEGQQNIQYF. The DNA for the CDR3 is TGTGCCAGCAGTGAAGGACAGCAAAACATTCAGTACTTC.

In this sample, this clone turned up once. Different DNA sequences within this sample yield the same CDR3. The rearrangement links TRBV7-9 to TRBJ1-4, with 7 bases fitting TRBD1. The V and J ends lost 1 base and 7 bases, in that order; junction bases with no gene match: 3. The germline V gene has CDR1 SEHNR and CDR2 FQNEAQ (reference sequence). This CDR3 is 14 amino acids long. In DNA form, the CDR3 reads TGTGCCAGCAGCTTAGAGGGGGCTGGTGAAAAACTGTTTTTT. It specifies CASSLEGAGEKLFF.

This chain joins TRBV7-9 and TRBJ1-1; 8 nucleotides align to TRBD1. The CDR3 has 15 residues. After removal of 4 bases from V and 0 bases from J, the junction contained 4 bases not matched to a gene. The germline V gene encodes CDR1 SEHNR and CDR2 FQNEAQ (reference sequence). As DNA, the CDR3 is TGTGCCAGCAGCTGGACGGGACAGGTGAACACTGAAGCTTTCTTT. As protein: CASSWTGQVNTEAFF. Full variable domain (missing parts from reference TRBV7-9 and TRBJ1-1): DTGVSQNPRHKITKRGQNVTFRCDPISEHNRLYWYRQTLGQGPEFLTYFQNEAQLEKSRLLSDRFSAERPKGSFSTLEIQRTEQGDSAMYLCASSWTGQVNTEAFFGQGTRLTVV.

The CDR3 DNA reads as TGTGCCAGCAGTGGGACCGACAGGATTTTCGGCGAGCAGTACTTC. This translates into CASSGTDRIFGEQYF. The rearrangement joins TRBV25-1 to TRBJ2-7, with D possibly being TRBD1 (6 bases). Trimming removed 4 bases from V and 6 bases from J, with 19 bases in between. The CDR3 runs 15 residues. Germline V lookup: CDR1 MGHDK, CDR2 SYGVNS.

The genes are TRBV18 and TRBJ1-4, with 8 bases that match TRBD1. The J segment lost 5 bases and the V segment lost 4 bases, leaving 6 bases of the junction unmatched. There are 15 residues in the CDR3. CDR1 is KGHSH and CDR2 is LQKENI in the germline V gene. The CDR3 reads CASSQTGAFNEKLFF. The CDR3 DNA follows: TGTGCCAGCTCACAGACAGGGGCCTTCAATGAAAAACTGTTTTTT.

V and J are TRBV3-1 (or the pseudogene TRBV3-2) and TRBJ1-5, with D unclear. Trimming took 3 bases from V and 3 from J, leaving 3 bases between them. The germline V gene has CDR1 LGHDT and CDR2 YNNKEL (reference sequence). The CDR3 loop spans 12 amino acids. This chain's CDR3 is CASSQYNQPQHF. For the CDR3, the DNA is TGTGCCAGCAGCCAGTACAATCAGCCCCAGCATTTT.

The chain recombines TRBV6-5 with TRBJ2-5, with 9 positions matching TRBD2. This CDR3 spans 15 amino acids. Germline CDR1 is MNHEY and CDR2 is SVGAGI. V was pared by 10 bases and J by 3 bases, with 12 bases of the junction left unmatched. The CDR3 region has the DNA TGTGCCACCCTGAGGGGCGGGGGGGCTGAAGAGACCCAGTACTTC. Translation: CATLRGGGAEETQYF.

CDR3 nucleotide sequence: TGTGCCAGCAGGGGACAGGGAGGTGGCTACACCTTC. This codes for CASRGQGGGYTF. The V gene is TRBV28, the J gene TRBJ1-2; 9 bases fit TRBD1. There are 12 residues in the CDR3. V was clipped by 6 bases and J by 7 bases; unmatched bases: 3. Germline V gives CDR1 MDHEN, CDR2 SYDVKM.

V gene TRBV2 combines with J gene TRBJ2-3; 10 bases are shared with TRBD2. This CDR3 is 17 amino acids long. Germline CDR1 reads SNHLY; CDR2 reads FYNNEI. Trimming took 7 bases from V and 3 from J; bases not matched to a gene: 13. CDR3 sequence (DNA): TGTGCCAGCAATCGCGGCCTAGCGGGAGCTCCAACAGATACGCAGTATTTT. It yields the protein CASNRGLAGAPTDTQYF.

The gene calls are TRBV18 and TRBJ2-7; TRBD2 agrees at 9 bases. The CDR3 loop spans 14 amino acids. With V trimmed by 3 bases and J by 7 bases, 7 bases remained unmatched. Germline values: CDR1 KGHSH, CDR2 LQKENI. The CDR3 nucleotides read TGTGCCAGCTCACCGGGACTAGCTGAGTCTGAGCAGTACTTC. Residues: CASSPGLAESEQYF.

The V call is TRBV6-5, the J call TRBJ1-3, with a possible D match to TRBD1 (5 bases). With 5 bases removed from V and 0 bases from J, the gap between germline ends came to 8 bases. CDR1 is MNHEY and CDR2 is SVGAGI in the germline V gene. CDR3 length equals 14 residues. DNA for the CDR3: TGTGCCAGCAGTAGGACAACCTCTGGAAACACCATATATTTT. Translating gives CASSRTTSGNTIYF.

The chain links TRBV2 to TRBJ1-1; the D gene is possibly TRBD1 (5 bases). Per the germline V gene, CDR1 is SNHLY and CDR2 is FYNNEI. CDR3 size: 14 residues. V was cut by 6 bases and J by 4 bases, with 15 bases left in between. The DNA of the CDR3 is TGTGCCAGCAGATTGGAATCAGGGTTCACTGAAGCTTTCTTT. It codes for CASRLESGFTEAFF.

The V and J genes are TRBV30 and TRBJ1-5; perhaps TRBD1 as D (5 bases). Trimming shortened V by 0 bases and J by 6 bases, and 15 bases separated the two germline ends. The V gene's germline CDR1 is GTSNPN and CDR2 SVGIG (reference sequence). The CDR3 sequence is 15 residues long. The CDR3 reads CAWSVYGGGGQPQHF. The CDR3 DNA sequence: TGTGCCTGGAGTGTTTACGGCGGGGGAGGTCAGCCCCAGCATTTT. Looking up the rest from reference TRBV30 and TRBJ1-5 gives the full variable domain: SQTIHQWPATLVQPVGSPLSLECTVEGTSNPNLYWYRQAAGRGLQLLFYSVGIGQISSEVPQNLSASRPQDRQFILSSKKLLLSDSGFYLCAWSVYGGGGQPQHFGDGTRLSIL.

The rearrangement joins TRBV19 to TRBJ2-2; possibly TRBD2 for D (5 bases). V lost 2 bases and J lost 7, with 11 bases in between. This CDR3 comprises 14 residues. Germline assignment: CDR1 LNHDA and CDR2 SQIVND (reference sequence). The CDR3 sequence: CASSILAPGGELFF. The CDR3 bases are TGTGCCAGTAGTATACTAGCACCCGGCGGGGAGCTGTTTTTT.

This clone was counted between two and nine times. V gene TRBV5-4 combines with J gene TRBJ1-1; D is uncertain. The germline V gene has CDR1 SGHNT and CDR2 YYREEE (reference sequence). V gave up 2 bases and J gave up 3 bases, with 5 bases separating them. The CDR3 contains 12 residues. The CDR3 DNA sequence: TGTGCCAGCAGCTTATCAGACACTGAAGCTTTCTTT. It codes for CASSLSDTEAFF.